These T cell receptor beta chains were read from a single sample in a study of blood T cell repertoires in COVID-19. Clones were sequenced by immunoSEQ multiplex PCR, and TCRdb holds only the in-frame ones, with some missing. This sample carries 200,000 to 250,000 clones, 86% of them seen once, and the ten largest clones take roughly 10%. Sequenced material: peripheral blood. Receptor source: a woman aged 50 to 65 with COVID-19, enrolled during active disease. Both conserved end residues are part of each CDR3. The order of the fields is D gene, J gene, V gene, clone size, CDR3 protein, CDR3 DNA. D genes are given only for firm matches. Clone sizes are given selectively: once, few, many, or a class where the clone is expanded.

>TRBD1|TRBJ2-2|TRBV6-5|-
CASSYVGTGKLFF
TGTGCCAGCAGTTACGTGGGGACAGGGAAGCTGTTTTTT
>-|TRBJ2-7|TRBV30|-
CAWSEAGPLYEQYF
TGTGCCTGGAGTGAAGCGGGTCCCCTCTACGAGCAGTACTTC
>-|TRBJ1-5|TRBV28|-
CASNIGQLNQPQHF
TGTGCCAGCAATATAGGACAGCTCAATCAGCCCCAGCATTTT
>TRBD1|TRBJ1-2|TRBV12-5|-
CASGLVPPGGYGYTF
TGTGCTAGTGGTTTGGTACCGCCAGGGGGCTATGGCTACACCTTC
>-|TRBJ1-2|TRBV12-3/TRBV12-4|once
CASSSRGVGGYTF
TGTGCCAGCAGTTCGCGGGGAGTCGGCGGCTACACCTTC
>-|TRBJ1-2|TRBV9|-
CASSPWRSNYGYTF
TGTGCCAGCAGCCCTTGGCGGTCGAACTATGGCTACACCTTC
>-|TRBJ2-3|TRBV5-1|few
CASSKSVTDTQYF
TGCGCCAGCAGCAAGTCGGTCACAGATACGCAGTATTTT
>-|TRBJ2-6|TRBV10-3|-
CAISESSGQLSGANVLTF
TGTGCCATCAGTGAGTCGTCAGGGCAGCTCTCTGGGGCCAACGTCCTGACTTTC
>-|TRBJ1-5|TRBV11-1|-
CASSLDYGEPQHF
TGTGCCAGCAGCTTAGATTACGGGGAGCCCCAGCATTTT
>TRBD1|TRBJ1-1|TRBV6-5|-
CASRGTGSRGTEAFF
TGTGCCAGCAGGGGAACCGGGTCCAGGGGGACTGAAGCTTTCTTT
>-|TRBJ1-1|TRBV28|-
CAAAESLFEAFF
TGTGCCGCCGCAGAAAGTCTCTTTGAAGCTTTCTTT
>TRBD2|TRBJ2-1|TRBV4-3|-
CASSQDLRGAYNEQFF
TGCGCCAGCAGCCAAGATCTCCGGGGGGCCTACAATGAGCAGTTCTTC
>-|TRBJ1-2|TRBV30|-
CVGQSNYGYTF
TGTGTCGGACAGTCGAACTATGGCTACACCTTC
>-|TRBJ1-1|TRBV21-1|-
CASSKGTGGCHTEAFF
TGTGCCAGCAGCAAAGGGACAGGGGGCTGTCACACTGAAGCTTTCTTT
>TRBD2|TRBJ2-2|TRBV3-1/TRBV3-2|-
CASSQTIGGAHTGELFF
TGTGCCAGCAGCCAGACCATCGGGGGGGCTCACACCGGGGAGCTGTTTTTT
>-|TRBJ1-1|TRBV11-3|-
CASSLGQHTEAFF
TGTGCCAGCAGCCTCGGACAGCACACTGAAGCTTTCTTT
>TRBD1|TRBJ1-2|TRBV3-1/TRBV3-2|-
CASSHRDRGGYTF
TGTGCCAGCAGCCATCGGGACAGGGGCGGCTACACCTTC
>-|TRBJ2-1|TRBV9|-
CASSVEPVSYNEQFF
TGTGCCAGCAGCGTAGAGCCCGTCTCGTACAATGAGCAGTTCTTC
>TRBD1|TRBJ2-2|TRBV28|once
CASRDRGRGNTGELFF
TGTGCCAGTAGGGACAGGGGGCGCGGAAACACCGGGGAGCTGTTTTTT
>-|TRBJ1-6|TRBV28|few
CASSLPGSGSPLHF
TGTGCCAGCAGTTTGCCAGGGTCGGGTTCACCCCTCCACTTT